This T cell receptor (beta chain) came from a study of blood T cell repertoires in COVID-19. On the study more broadly: Acute and convalescent COVID-19 specimens originated in the United States, Italy and Spain. The analysed material was cDNA or gDNA that came from T cells, B-cell-depleted T cells, or PBMCs.

In the original workflow: Estimation of nucleated cell counts was performed using reference gene primer amplification. Method: immunoSEQ multiplex PCR; TCRdb's copy keeps in-frame clones and lacks some. V and J calls and clone size are copied from that table; D and trimming were computed from the DNA. The data hold over 40,000 clones, with about nine tenths observed a single time. For this clone: The junction departs from the called germline gene at one end, perhaps through a read error. Additional DNA sequences in this sample encode the identical CDR3.

The CDR3 contains 14 residues. The germline CDR1 and CDR2 sequences are SGDLS and YYNGEE. The chain uses TRBV9 and TRBJ2-5, with TRBD1 matching 8 bases. This receptor was taken from a human donor in a cohort sampled during active COVID-19. Sequenced sample: peripheral blood. CDR3 region: CASSVGQGKETQYF. In DNA form, the CDR3 reads TGTGCCAGCAGCGTAGGACAGGGGAAGGAGACCCAATACTTC.